This T cell receptor beta chain was recorded in a study of blood T cell repertoires in COVID-19. Only in-frame clones appear in the TCRdb table, and some are missing; sequencing was by immunoSEQ multiplex PCR. The sample lists around 320,000 clones; over 75% were seen once. V gave up 3 bases and J gave up 5 bases, with 6 bases separating them. From germline, CDR1 is SGHDT and CDR2 YYEEEE. This CDR3 is 12 amino acids long. Sequencing was carried out using peripheral blood. The V and J genes are TRBV5-6 and TRBJ1-5; D possibly corresponds to TRBD1 (6 bases). The receptor was isolated from a human donor in a cohort sampled during active COVID-19. CDR3 sequence reads: CASSYRDQPQHF. The CDR3 DNA reads as TGTGCCAGCAGCTACAGGGATCAGCCCCAGCATTTT. Full variable domain (rest looked up from reference TRBV5-6 and TRBJ1-5): DAGVTQSPTHLIKTRGQQVTLRCSPKSGHDTVSWYQQALGQGPQFIFQYYEEEERQRGNFPDRFSGHQFPNYSSELNVNALLLGDSALYLCASSYRDQPQHFGDGTRLSIL.